This T cell receptor (beta chain) was obtained from a study of blood T cell repertoires in COVID-19. The repertoire was sequenced with immunoSEQ multiplex PCR; TCRdb's copy has only in-frame clones and lacks some. The repertoire holds roughly 230,000 clones, with roughly 87% as singletons. The sequenced sample was PBMCs or T cells enriched from blood (not recorded which). The receptor was isolated from a man aged 25-45 years in a cohort exposed to, infected with or recovered from COVID-19 (not recorded which).

The CDR3 is CASSLAREGVYEQYF. The DNA for the CDR3 is TGTGCCAGCAGCCTGGCTCGGGAGGGGGTCTACGAGCAGTACTTC. J is TRBJ2-7 and V is TRBV5-5, with 8 nucleotides matching TRBD2. Germline trimming cut 4 bases from V and 3 bases from J; bases unmatched to any gene: 9. This CDR3 has 15 amino acids. Per germline, CDR1 SGHKS and CDR2 YYEKEE (reference sequence).